This T cell receptor (beta chain) originates from a study of control samples from healthy donors and cancer patients. Assay: immunoSEQ multiplex PCR; the TCRdb copy retains only in-frame clones and omits some. This sample carries 150,000 or so clones, 93% of them seen once, and the ten largest clones take about 4%. Deletions cut 4 bases from V and 5 bases from J, with 12 bases between. This CDR3 has 13 residues. CDR1 and CDR2 from the germline V gene are SQVTM and ANQGSEA. The sequenced sample was blood. This sequence was found in a woman aged 55-70 years in good health. This chain connects TRBV29-1 to TRBJ1-5, with D perhaps matching TRBD1 (6 bases). CDR3 coding DNA: TGCAGCGTTGCGGGACAAATGGATCAGCCCCAGCATTTT. Encoded protein: CSVAGQMDQPQHF. The full variable domain, in which reference TRBV29-1 and TRBJ1-5 provide the parts outside the CDR3, is SAVISQKPSRDICQRGTSLTIQCQVDSQVTMMFWYRQQPGQSLTLIATANQGSEATYESGFVIDKFPISRPNLTFSTLTVSNMSPEDSSIYLCSVAGQMDQPQHFGDGTRLSIL.